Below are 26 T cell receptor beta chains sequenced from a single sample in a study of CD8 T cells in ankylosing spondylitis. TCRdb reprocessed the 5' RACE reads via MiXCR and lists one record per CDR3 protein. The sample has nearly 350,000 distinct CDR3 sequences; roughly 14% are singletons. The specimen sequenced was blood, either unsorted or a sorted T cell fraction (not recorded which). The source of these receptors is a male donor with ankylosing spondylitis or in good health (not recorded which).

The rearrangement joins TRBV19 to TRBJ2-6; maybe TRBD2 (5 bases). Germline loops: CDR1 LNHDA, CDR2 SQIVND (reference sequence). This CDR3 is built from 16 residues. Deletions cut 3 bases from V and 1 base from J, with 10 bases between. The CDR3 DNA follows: TGTGCCAGTAGTATGTCCCGGGGATCTGGGGCCAACGTCCTGACTTTC. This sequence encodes CASSMSRGSGANVLTF.

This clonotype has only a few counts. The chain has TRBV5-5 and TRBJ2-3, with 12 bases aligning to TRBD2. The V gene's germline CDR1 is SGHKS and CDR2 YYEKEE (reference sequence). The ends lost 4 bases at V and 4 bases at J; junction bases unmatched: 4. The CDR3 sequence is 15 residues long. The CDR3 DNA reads TGTGCCAGCAGCACGACTAGCGGGAGATCAGATACGCAGTATTTT. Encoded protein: CASSTTSGRSDTQYF. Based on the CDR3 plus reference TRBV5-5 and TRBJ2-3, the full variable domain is DAGVTQSPTHLIKTRGQQVTLRCSPISGHKSVSWYQQVLGQGPQFIFQYYEKEERGRGNFPDRFSARQFPNYSSELNVNALLLGDSALYLCASSTTSGRSDTQYFGPGTRLTVL.

CDR3 in amino acids: CASSQEGFMNTEAFF. CDR3 bases: TGTGCCAGCAGCCAAGAAGGGTTTATGAACACTGAAGCTTTCTTT. This chain links TRBV4-2 with TRBJ1-1; D call uncertain. CDR3 length: 15 amino acids. Between the trimmed V and J ends, which lost 0 bases and 0 bases, there was a span of 8 bases. CDR1 LGHNA and CDR2 YNFKEQ come from the germline V gene.

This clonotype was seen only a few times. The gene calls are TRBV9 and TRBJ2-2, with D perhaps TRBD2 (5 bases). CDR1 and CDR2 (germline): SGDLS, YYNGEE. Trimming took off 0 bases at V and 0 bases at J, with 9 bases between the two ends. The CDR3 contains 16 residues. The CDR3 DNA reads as TGTGCCAGCAGCGTAGTGGGCGGGTCGAACACCGGGGAGCTGTTTTTT. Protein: CASSVVGGSNTGELFF. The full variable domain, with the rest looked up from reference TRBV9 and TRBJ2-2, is DSGVTQTPKHLITATGQRVTLRCSPRSGDLSVYWYQQSLDQGLQFLIQYYNGEERAKGNILERFSAQQFPDLHSELNLSSLELGDSALYFCASSVVGGSNTGELFFGEGSRLTVL.

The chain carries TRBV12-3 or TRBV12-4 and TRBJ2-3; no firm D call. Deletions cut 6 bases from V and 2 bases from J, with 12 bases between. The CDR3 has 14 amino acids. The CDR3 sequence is CASSPGPHTDTQYF. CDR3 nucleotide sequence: TGTGCCAGCAGCCCCGGACCCCACACAGATACGCAGTATTTT.

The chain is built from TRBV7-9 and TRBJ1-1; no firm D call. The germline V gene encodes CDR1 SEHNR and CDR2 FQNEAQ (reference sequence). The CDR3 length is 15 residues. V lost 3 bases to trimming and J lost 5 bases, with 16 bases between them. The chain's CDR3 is CASSFLGGFGTEAFF. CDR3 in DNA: TGTGCCAGCAGCTTCCTTGGCGGATTCGGGACTGAAGCTTTCTTT.

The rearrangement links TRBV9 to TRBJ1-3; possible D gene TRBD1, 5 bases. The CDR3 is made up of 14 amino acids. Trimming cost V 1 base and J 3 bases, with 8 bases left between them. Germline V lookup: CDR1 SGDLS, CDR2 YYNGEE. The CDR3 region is CASSVRGGGNTIYF. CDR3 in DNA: TGTGCCAGCAGCGTACGGGGCGGTGGAAACACCATATATTTT.

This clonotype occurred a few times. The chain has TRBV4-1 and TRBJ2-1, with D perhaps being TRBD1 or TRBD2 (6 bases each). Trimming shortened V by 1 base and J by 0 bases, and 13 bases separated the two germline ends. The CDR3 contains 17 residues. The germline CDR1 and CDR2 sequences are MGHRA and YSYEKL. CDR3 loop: CASSQGQGTSSYNEQFF. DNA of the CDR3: TGCGCCAGCAGCCAAGGTCAGGGGACTTCCTCCTACAATGAGCAGTTCTTC.

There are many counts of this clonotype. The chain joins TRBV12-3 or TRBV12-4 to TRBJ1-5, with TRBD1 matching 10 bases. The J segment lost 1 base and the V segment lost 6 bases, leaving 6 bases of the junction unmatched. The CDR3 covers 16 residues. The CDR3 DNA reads TGTGCCAGCAGGCGCCGGACAGGGGGAAGCAATCAGCCCCAGCATTTT. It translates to CASRRRTGGSNQPQHF.

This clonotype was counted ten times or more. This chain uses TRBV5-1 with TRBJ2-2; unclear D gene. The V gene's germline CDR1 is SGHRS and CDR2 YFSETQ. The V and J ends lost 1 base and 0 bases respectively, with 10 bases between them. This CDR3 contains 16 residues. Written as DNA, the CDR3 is TGCGCCAGCAGCTTGTTGACCGGGTCGAACACCGGGGAGCTGTTTTTT. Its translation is CASSLLTGSNTGELFF.

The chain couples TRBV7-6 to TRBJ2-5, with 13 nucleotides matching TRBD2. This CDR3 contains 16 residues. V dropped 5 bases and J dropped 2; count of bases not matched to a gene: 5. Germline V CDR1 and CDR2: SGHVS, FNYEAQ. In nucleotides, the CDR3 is TGTGCCAGCAGCCTTTGGACTAGCGGGAGACAAGAGACCCAGTACTTC. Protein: CASSLWTSGRQETQYF.

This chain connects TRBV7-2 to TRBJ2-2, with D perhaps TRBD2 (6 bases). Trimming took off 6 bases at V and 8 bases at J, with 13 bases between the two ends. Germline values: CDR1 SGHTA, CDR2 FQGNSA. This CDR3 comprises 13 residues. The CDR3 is CASRPGGEGELFF. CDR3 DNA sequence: TGTGCCAGCAGACCCGGAGGGGAGGGGGAGCTGTTTTTT.

The CDR3 region is CASSPSGNEAFF. Here the CDR3 DNA reads TGTGCCAGCAGTCCTTCGGGGAATGAAGCTTTCTTT. The chain joins TRBV12-3 or TRBV12-4 to TRBJ1-1; unclear D gene. With 5 bases removed from V and 7 bases from J, the gap between germline ends came to 11 bases. The length of the CDR3 is 12 residues.

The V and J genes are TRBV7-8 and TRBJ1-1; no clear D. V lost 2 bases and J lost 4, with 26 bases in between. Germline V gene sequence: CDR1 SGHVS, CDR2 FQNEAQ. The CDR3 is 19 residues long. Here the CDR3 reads CASSLPAVVGLQAGTEAFF. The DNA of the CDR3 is TGTGCCAGCAGCTTACCCGCAGTAGTCGGACTCCAGGCGGGCACTGAAGCTTTCTTT.

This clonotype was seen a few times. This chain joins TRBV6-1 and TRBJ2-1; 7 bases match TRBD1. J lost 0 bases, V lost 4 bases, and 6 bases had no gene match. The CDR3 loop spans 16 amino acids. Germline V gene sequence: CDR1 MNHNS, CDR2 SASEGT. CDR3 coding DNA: TGTGCCAGCAGTGCCACAGGGGTAGGCTCCTACAATGAGCAGTTCTTC. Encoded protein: CASSATGVGSYNEQFF.

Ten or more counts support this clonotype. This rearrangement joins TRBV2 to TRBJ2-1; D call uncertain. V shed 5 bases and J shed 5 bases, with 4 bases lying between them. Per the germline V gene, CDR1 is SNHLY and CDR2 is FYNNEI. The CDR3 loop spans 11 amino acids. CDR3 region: CASSYHNEQFF. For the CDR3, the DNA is TGTGCCAGCAGTTATCACAATGAGCAGTTCTTC.

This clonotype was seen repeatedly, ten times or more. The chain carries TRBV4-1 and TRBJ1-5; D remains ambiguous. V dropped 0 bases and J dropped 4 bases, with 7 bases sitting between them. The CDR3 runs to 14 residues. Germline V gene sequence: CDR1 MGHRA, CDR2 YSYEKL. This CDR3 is CASSQEEGNQPQHF. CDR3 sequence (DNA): TGCGCCAGCAGCCAAGAAGAGGGAAATCAGCCCCAGCATTTT.

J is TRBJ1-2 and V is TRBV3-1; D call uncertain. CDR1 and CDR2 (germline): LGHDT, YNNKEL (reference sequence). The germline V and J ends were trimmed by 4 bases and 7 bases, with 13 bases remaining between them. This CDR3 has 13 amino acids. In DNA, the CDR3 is TGTGCCAGCAGCCCACACCAATTTGGTGGCTACACCTTC. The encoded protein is CASSPHQFGGYTF.

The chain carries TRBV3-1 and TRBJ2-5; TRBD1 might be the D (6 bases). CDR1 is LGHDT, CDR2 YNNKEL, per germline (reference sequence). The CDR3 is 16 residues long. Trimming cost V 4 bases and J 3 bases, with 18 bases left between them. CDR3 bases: TGTGCCAGCAGCCTGAGAGGGACATGGGGCAAAGAGACCCAGTACTTC. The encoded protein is CASSLRGTWGKETQYF.

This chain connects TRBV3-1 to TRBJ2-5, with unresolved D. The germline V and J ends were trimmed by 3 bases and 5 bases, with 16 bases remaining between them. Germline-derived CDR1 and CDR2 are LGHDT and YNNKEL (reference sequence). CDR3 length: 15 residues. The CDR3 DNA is TGTGCCAGCAGCCATGGGTCCTCAGCTGGGGAGACCCAGTACTTC. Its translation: CASSHGSSAGETQYF.

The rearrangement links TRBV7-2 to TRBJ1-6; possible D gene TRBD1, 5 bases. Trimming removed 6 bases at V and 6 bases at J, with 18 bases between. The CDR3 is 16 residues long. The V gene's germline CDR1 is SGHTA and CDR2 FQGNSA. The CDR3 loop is CASRPGASTSNSPLHF. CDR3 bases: TGTGCCAGCAGGCCCGGGGCCTCCACATCTAATTCACCCCTCCACTTT.

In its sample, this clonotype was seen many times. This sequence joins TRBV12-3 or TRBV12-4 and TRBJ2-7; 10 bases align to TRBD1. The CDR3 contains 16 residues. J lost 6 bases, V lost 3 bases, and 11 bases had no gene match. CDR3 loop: CASSFREGTGDPEQYF. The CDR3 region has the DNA TGTGCCAGCAGTTTCAGAGAGGGGACAGGGGATCCCGAGCAGTACTTC.

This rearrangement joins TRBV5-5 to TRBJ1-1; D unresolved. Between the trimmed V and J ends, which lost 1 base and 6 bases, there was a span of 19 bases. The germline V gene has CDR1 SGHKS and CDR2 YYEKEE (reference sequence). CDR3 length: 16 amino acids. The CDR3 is CASSLSMVTRDAEAFF. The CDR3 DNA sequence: TGTGCCAGCAGCTTGAGTATGGTAACTCGCGACGCTGAAGCTTTCTTT.

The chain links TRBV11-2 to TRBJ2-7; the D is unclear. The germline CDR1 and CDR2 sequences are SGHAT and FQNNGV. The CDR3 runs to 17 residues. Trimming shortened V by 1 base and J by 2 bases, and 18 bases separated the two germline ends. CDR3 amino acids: CASSLGRTGGDTYEQYF. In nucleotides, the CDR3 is TGTGCCAGCAGCTTAGGACGGACGGGTGGGGATACCTACGAGCAGTACTTC.

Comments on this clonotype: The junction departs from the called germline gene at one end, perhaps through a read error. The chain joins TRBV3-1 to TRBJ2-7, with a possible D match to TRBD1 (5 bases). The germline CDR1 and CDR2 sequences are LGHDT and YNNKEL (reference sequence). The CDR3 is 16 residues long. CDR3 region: CASRQAGITAGHEQYF. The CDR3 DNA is TGTGCCAGCAGACAAGCCGGAATTACCGCAGGGCACGAGCAGTACTTC.

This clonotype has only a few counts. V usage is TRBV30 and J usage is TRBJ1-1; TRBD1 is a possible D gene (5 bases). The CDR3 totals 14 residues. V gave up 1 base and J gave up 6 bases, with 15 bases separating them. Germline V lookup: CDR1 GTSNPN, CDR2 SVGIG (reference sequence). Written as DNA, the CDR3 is TGTGCCTGGAGTGGGGGATTTCTAGGGGCTGAAGCTTTCTTT. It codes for CAWSGGFLGAEAFF.